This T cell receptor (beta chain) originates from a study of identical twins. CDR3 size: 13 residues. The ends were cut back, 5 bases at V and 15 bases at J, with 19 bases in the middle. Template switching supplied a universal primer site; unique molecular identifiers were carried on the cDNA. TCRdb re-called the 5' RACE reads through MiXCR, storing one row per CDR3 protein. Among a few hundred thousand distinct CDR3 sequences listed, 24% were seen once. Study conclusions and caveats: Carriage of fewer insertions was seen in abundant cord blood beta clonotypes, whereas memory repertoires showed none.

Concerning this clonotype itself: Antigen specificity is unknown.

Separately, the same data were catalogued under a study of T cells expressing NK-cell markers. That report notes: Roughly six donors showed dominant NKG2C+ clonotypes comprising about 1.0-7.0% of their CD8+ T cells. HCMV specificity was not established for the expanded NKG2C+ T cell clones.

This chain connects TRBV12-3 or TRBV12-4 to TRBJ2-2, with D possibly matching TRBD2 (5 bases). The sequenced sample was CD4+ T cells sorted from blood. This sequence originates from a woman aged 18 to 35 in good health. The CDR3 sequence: CASSLPSPGRVFF. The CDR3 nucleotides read TGTGCCAGCAGTCTCCCCAGCCCCGGGCGGGTGTTTTTT.